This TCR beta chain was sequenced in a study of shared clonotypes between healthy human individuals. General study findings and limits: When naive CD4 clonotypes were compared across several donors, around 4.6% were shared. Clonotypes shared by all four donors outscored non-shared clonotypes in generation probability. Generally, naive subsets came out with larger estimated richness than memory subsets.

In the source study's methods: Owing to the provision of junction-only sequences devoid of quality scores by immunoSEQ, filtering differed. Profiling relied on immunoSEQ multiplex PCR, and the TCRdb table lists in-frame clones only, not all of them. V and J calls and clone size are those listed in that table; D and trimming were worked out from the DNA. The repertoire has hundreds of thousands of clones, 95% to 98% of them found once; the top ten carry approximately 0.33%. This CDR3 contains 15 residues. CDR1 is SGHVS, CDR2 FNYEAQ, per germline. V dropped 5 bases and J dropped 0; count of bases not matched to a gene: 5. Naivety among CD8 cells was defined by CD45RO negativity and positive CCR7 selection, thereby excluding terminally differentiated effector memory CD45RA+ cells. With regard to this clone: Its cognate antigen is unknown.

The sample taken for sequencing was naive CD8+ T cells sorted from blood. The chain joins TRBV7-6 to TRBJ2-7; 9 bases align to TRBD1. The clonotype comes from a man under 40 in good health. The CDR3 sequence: CASSRGQGSSYEQYF. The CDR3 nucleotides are TGTGCCAGCAGCCGTGGACAGGGGAGCTCCTACGAGCAGTACTTC.